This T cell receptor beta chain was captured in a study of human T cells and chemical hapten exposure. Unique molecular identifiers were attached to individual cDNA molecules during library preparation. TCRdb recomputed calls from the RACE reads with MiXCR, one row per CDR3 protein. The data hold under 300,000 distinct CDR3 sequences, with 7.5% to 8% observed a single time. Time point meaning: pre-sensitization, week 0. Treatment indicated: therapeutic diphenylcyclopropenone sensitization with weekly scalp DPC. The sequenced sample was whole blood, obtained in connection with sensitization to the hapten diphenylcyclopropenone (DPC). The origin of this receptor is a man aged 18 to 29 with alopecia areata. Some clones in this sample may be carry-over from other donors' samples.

The DNA of the CDR3 is TGCAGTGCTAGAGATTGGGGCACGGCTAACTATGGCTACACCTTC. Amino acid sequence: CSARDWGTANYGYTF. V and J are TRBV20-1 and TRBJ1-2; D is possibly TRBD1 (5 bases). The CDR3 runs to 15 residues. Trimming took off 0 bases at V and 0 bases at J, with 11 bases between the two ends. Germline V CDR1 and CDR2: DFQATT, SNEGSKA (reference sequence).